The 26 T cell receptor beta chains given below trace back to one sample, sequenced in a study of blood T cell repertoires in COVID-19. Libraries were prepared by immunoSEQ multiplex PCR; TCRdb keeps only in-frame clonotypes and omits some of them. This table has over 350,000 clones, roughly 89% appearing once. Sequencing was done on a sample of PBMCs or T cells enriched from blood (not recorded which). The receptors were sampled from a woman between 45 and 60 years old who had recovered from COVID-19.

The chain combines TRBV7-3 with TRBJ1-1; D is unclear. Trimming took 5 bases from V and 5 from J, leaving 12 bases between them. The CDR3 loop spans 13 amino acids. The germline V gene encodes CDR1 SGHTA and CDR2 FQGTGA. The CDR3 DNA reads TGTGCCAGCAGCGACACGCGGGAAACTGAAGCTTTCTTT. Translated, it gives CASSDTRETEAFF.

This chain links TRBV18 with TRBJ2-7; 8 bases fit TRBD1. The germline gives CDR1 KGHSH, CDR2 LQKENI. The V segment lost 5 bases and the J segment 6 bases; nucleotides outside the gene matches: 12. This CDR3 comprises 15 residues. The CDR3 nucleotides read TGTGCCAGCTCATTATCTTATTCAGGGGGCGGCGAGCAGTACTTC. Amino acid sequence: CASSLSYSGGGEQYF.

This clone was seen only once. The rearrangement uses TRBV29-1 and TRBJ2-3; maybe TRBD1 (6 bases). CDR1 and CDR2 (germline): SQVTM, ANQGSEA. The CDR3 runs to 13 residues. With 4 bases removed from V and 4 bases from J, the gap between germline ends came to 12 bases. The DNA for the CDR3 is TGCAGCGTTGTCAGGGGCTGGGCAGATACGCAGTATTTT. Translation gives CSVVRGWADTQYF.

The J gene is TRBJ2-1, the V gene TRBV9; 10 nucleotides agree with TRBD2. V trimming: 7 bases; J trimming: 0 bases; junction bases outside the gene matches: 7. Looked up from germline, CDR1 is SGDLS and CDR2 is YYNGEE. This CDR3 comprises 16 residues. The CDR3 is CASSRLAGVSYNEQFF. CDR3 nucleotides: TGTGCCAGCTCTAGACTAGCGGGTGTCTCCTACAATGAGCAGTTCTTC.

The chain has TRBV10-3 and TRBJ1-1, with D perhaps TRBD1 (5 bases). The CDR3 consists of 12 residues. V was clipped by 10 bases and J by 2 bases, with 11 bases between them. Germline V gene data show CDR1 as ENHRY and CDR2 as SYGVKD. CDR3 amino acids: CASGHLNTEAFF. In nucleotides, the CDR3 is TGTGCCAGCGGACATCTTAACACTGAAGCTTTCTTT.

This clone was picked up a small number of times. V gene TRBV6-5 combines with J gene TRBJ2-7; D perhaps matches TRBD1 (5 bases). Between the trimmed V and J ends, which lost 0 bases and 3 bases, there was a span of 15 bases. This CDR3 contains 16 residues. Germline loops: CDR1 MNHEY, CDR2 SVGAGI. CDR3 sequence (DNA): TGTGCCAGCAGTTACTCGGGCCAGGGTTCGAACTACGAGCAGTACTTC. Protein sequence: CASSYSGQGSNYEQYF.

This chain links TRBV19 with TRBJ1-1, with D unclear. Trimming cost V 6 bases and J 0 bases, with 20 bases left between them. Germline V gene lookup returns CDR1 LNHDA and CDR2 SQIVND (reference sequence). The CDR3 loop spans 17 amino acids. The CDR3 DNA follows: TGTGCCAGTAGCCAAATACTTGTTCTCAAACTGAACACTGAAGCTTTCTTT. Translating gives CASSQILVLKLNTEAFF.

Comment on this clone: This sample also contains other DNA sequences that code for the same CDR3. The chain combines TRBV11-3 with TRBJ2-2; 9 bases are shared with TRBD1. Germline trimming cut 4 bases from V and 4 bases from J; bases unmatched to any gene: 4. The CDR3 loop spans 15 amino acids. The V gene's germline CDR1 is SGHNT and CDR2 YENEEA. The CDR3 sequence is CASSSTGGRTGELFF. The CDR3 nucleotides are TGTGCCAGCAGCTCTACAGGGGGCCGCACCGGGGAGCTGTTTTTT.

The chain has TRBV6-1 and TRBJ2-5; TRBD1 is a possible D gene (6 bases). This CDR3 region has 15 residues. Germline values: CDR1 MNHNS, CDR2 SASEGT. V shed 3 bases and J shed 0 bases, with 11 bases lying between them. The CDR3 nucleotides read TGTGCCAGCAGTGATTTCAGGGGACACCAAGAGACCCAGTACTTC. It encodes CASSDFRGHQETQYF.

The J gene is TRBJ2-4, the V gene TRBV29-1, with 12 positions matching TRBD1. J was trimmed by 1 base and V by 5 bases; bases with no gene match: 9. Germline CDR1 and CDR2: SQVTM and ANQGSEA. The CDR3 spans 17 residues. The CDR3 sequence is CSVSGTGGKGAKNIQYF. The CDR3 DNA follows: TGCAGCGTTTCAGGGACAGGGGGCAAAGGGGCCAAAAACATTCAGTACTTC.

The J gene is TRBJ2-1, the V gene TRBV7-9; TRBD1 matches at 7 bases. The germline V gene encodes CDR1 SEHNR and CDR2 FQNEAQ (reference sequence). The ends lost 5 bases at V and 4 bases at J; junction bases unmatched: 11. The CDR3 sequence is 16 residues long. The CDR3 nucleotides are TGTGCCAGCAGCGGGATGAGGGGGCTAGGGTACAATGAGCAGTTCTTC. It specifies CASSGMRGLGYNEQFF.

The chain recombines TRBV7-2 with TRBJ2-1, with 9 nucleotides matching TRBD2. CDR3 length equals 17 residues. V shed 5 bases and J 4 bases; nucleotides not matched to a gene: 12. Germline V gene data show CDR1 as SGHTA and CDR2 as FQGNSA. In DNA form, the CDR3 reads TGTGCCAGCAGCAAGCCCGTAGCGGGGGCTCTATACAATGAGCAGTTCTTC. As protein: CASSKPVAGALYNEQFF. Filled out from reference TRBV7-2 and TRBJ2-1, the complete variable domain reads GAGVSQSPSNKVTEKGKDVELRCDPISGHTALYWYRQSLGQGLEFLIYFQGNSAPDKSGLPSDRFSAERTGGSVSTLTIQRTQQEDSAVYLCASSKPVAGALYNEQFFGPGTRLTVL.

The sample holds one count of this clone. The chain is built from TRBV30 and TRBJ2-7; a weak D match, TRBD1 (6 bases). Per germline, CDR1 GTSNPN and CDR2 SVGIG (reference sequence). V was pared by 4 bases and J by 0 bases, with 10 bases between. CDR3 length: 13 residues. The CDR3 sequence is CAWTGQISYEQYF. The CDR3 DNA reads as TGTGCCTGGACCGGACAGATCTCCTACGAGCAGTACTTC.

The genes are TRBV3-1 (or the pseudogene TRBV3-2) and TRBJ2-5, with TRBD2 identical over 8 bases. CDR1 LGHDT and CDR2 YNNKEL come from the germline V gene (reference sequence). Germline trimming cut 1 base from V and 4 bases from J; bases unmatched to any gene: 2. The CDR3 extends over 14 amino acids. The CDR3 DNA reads TGTGCCAGCAGCCAAGTAGCGGGGTCAGAGACCCAGTACTTC. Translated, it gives CASSQVAGSETQYF.

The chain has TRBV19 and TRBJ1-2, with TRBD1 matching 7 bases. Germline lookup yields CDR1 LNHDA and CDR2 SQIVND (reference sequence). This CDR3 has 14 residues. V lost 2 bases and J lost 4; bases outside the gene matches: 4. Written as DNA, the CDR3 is TGTGCCAGTAGTATATCTACAGGGGCCTATGGCTACACCTTC. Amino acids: CASSISTGAYGYTF.

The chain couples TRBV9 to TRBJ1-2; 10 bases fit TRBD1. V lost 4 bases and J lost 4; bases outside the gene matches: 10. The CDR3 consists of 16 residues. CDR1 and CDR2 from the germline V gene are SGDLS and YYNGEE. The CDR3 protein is CASSTSGTGVGYGYTF. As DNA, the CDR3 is TGTGCCAGCAGCACATCCGGGACAGGGGTTGGCTATGGCTACACCTTC.

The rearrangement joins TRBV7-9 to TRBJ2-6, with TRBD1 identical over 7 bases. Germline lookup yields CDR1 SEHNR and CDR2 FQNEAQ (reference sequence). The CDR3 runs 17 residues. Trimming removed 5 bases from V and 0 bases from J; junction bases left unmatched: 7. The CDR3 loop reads CASSRRTGLSGANVLTF. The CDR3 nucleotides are TGTGCCAGCAGCCGAAGGACAGGTCTCTCTGGGGCCAACGTCCTGACTTTC.

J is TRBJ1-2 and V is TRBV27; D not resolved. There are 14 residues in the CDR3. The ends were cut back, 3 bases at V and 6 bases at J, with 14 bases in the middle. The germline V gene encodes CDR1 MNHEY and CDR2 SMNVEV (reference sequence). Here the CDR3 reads CASSFLGMEDGYTF. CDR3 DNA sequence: TGTGCCAGCAGTTTTTTAGGAATGGAGGATGGCTACACCTTC.

The CDR3 is CASNAGLNTEAFF. Written as DNA, the CDR3 is TGCGCCAGCAATGCAGGGCTAAACACTGAAGCTTTCTTT. V usage is TRBV5-1 and J usage is TRBJ1-1; D is possibly TRBD1 (5 bases). CDR1 and CDR2 from the germline V gene are SGHRS and YFSETQ. CDR3 length equals 13 residues. V was pared by 6 bases and J by 2 bases, with 11 bases between.

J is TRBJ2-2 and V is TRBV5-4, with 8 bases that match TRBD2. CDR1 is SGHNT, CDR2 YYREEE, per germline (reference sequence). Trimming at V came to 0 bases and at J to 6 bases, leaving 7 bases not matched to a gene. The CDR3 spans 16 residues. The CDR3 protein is CASSLGERGTSGELFF. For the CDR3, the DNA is TGTGCCAGCAGCTTGGGTGAGCGGGGGACGTCCGGGGAGCTGTTTTTT.

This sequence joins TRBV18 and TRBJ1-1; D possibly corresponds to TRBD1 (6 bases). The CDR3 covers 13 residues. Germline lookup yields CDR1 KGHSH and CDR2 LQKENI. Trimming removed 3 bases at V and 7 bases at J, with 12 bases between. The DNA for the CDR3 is TGTGCCAGCTCACCGCAGGGGCGCGGTGAAGCTTTCTTT. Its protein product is CASSPQGRGEAFF.

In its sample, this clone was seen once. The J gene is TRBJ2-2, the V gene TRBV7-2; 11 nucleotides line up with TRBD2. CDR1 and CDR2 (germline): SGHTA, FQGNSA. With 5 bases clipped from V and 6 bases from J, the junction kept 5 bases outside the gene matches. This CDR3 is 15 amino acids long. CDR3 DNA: TGTGCCAGCAGCCCTTTAGCGGGGGGGCCCGGGGAGCTGTTTTTT. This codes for CASSPLAGGPGELFF.

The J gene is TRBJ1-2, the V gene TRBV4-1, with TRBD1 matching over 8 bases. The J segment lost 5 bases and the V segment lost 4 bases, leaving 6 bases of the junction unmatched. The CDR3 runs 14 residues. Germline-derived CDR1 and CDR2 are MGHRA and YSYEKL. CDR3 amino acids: CASSPTGGVYGYTF. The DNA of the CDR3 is TGCGCCAGCAGCCCCACAGGGGGGGTTTATGGCTACACCTTC.

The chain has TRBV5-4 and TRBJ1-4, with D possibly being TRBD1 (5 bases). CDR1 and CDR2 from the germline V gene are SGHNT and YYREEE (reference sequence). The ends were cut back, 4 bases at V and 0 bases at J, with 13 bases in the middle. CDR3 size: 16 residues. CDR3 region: CASSTTGRATNEKLFF. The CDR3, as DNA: TGTGCCAGCAGCACTACAGGACGAGCAACTAATGAAAAACTGTTTTTT.

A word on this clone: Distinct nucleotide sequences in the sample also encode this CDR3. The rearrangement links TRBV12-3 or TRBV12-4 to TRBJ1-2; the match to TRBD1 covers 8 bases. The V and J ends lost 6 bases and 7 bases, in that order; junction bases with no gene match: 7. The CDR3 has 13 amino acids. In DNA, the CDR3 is TGTGCCAGCAGCCTAGACAGGGGTGTTGGCTACACCTTC. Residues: CASSLDRGVGYTF.

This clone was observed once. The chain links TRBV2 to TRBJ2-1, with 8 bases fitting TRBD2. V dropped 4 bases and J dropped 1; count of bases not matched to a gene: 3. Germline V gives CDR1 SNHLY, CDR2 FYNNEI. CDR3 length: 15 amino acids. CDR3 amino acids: CASSGSGGSYNEQFF. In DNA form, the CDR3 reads TGTGCCAGCAGTGGGAGCGGGGGATCCTACAATGAGCAGTTCTTC. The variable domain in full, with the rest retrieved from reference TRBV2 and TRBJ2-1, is EPEVTQTPSHQVTQMGQEVILRCVPISNHLYFYWYRQILGQKVEFLVSFYNNEISEKSEIFDDQFSVERPDGSNFTLKIRSTKLEDSAMYFCASSGSGGSYNEQFFGPGTRLTVL.